One TCR beta chain is described in this entry. This sample is part of a study of STAT5B mutations in CD4+ large granular lymphocyte leukemia. V lost 1 base, J lost 2 bases, and 12 bases lay in between. The CDR3 loop spans 16 amino acids. The germline CDR1 and CDR2 sequences are LNHDA and SQIVND (reference sequence). Sequenced by immunoSEQ multiplex PCR; TCRdb stores in-frame clones only, minus some. The sample records roughly 34,000 clones, 76% being singletons. Sequencing was done on a sample of CD4+ T cells from blood buffy coats. The chain combines TRBV19 with TRBJ1-3; D gene uncertain. The clonotype originates from a human donor in good health. The CDR3 DNA sequence: TGTGCCAGTAGTATAGGCCACCTAGGGCCTGGAAACACCATATATTTT. It specifies CASSIGHLGPGNTIYF.